This T cell receptor (beta chain) was recovered during a study of cytomegalovirus exposure and HLA in healthy donors. Researchers ran the PCR with 60 Vbeta and 13 Jbeta primers. The method was immunoSEQ multiplex PCR; TCRdb's version includes in-frame clones alone and lacks a portion of them. The table lists about 93,000 clones, 70% to 85% of them singletons. Study findings and constraints: Many donors shared some public TCRs, even though most TCR sequences were rare.

For this clone: Its antigen is not known.

Specimen: PBMCs. This TCR derives from a man in his forties or fifties in good health and CMV-seronegative.

DNA for the CDR3: TGTGCCAGCAGTTTAAACAGGGGGGTCTCTGGAAACACCATATATTTT. It specifies CASSLNRGVSGNTIYF. J is TRBJ1-3 and V is TRBV28, with 8 bases lining up with TRBD1. V shed 2 bases and J 0 bases; nucleotides not matched to a gene: 3. This CDR3 contains 16 residues. CDR1 MDHEN and CDR2 SYDVKM come from the germline V gene.